This T cell receptor beta chain appears in the sequencing data of a study of blood T cell repertoires in COVID-19. At the level of the study: Researchers got acute and convalescent COVID-19 samples from the United States, Italy and Spain. PBMCs, B-cell-depleted T cells, or T cells provided the cDNA or gDNA that made up the material.

Trimming removed 2 bases at V and 0 bases at J, with 6 bases between. Germline values: CDR1 SGHDT, CDR2 YYEEEE. The CDR3 is 13 residues long. Regarding this clone: Other DNA sequences within the sample encode an identical CDR3.

Per the original methods: Researchers report that nucleated cell counts were estimated from reference gene primer amplification. The repertoire was sequenced with immunoSEQ multiplex PCR; TCRdb's copy has only in-frame clones and lacks some. That table supplies the V and J calls and clone size; D and trimming were determined from the DNA. The sample includes 150,000 to 200,000 clones, 86% seen only once; the top ten take roughly 4.1%. The rearrangement joins TRBV5-6 to TRBJ2-7, with a possible D match to TRBD2 (5 bases). The clonotype comes from a woman in her 70s with acute or convalescent COVID-19. The material sequenced was peripheral blood. The CDR3 here is CASSLGSSYEQYF. CDR3 DNA sequence: TGTGCCAGCAGCTTAGGGAGCTCCTACGAGCAGTACTTC.